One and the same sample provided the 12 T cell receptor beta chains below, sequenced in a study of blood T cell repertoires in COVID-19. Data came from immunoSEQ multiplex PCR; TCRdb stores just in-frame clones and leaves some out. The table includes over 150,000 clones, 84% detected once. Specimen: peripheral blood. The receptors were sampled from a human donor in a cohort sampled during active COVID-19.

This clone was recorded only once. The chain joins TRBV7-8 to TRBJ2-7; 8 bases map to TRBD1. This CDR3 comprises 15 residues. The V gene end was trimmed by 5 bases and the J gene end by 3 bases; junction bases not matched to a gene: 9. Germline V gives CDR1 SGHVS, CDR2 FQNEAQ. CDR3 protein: CASSGFGQGGYEQYF. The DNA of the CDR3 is TGTGCCAGCAGCGGATTTGGACAGGGAGGCTACGAGCAGTACTTC.

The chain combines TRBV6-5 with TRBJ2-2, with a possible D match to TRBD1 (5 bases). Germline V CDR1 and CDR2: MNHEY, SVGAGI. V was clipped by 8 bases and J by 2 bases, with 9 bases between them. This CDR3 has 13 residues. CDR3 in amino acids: CASGRGNTGELFF. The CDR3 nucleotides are TGTGCCAGCGGTAGGGGTAACACCGGGGAGCTGTTTTTT.

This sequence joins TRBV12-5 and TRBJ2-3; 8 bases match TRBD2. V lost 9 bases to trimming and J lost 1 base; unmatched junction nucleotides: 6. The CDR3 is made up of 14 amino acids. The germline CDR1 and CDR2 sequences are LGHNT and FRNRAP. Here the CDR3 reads CASGGAGGTDTQYF. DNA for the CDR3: TGTGCTAGCGGGGGGGCGGGAGGCACAGATACGCAGTATTTT.

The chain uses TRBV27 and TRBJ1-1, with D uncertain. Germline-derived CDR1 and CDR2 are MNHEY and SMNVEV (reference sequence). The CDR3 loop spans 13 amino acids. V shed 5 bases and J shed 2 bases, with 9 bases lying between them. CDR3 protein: CASSPLANTEAFF. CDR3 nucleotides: TGTGCCAGCAGTCCCCTAGCCAACACTGAAGCTTTCTTT.

For the CDR3, the DNA is TGCGCCAGTTTGAGTGGAGTGTCCGGGGAGCTGTTTTTT. As protein: CASLSGVSGELFF. The chain links TRBV5-1 to TRBJ2-2; D gene unclear. Germline values: CDR1 SGHRS, CDR2 YFSETQ. Trimming left V 8 bases short and J 6 bases short, with 14 bases between. The CDR3 covers 13 residues.

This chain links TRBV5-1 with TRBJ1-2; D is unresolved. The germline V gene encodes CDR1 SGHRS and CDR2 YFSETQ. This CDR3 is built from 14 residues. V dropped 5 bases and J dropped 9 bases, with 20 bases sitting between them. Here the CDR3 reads CASRWEVSSFSYTF. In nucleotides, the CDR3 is TGCGCCAGCAGATGGGAGGTGTCCAGTTTCAGCTACACCTTC.

CDR3 in DNA: TGTGCCAGCAGCACGGGACAGGTCATGAACACTGAAGCTTTCTTT. Translated, it gives CASSTGQVMNTEAFF. This chain links TRBV7-6 with TRBJ1-1; TRBD1 matches at 8 bases. Germline values: CDR1 SGHVS, CDR2 FNYEAQ. Germline trimming cut 5 bases from V and 0 bases from J; bases unmatched to any gene: 5. CDR3 length equals 15 residues.

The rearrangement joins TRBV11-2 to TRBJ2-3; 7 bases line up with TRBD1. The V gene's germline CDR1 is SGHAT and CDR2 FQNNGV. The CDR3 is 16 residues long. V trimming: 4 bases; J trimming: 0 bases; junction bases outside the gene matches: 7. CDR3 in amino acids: CASSYPGTASTDTQYF. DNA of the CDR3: TGTGCCAGCAGCTACCCCGGGACAGCTAGCACAGATACGCAGTATTTT.

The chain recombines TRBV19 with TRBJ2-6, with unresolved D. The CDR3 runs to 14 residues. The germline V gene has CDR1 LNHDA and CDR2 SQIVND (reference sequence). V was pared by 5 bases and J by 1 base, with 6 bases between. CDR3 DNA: TGTGCCAGTAGTCCCCATTCTGGGGCCAACGTCCTGACTTTC. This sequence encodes CASSPHSGANVLTF.

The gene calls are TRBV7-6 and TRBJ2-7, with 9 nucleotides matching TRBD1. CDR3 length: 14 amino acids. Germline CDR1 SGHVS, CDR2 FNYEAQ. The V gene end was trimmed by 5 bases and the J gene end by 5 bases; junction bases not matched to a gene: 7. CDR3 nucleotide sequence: TGTGCCAGCAGCACAGGACAGGGGAACCACGAGCAGTACTTC. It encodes CASSTGQGNHEQYF.

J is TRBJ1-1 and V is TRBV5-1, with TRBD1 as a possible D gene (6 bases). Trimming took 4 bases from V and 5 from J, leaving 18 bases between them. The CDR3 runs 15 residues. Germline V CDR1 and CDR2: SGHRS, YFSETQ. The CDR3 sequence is CASSLGGRIGTEAFF. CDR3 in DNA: TGCGCCAGCAGCCTAGGGGGACGGATTGGGACTGAAGCTTTCTTT.

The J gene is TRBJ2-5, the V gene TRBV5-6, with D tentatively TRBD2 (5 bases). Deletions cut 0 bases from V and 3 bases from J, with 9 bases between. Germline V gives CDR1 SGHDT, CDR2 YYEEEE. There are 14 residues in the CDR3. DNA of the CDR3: TGTGCCAGCAGCTTGGTTTGGGGAGAAGAGACCCAGTACTTC. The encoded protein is CASSLVWGEETQYF.